The next 19 T cell receptor beta chains were all read from a single sample in a study of blood T cells in healthy people across ages. Primers used in a second PCR of roughly 6 to 11 cycles were a sample-barcoded 5' primer and a J-beta primer mix. Each CDR3 protein is one row after TCRdb ran MiXCR on the 5' RACE reads. The table has roughly 1,700,000 distinct CDR3 sequences, roughly 27% seen once. What was sequenced was blood. The source is a woman in her 30s in good health.

V is TRBV5-1 and J is TRBJ2-2; D uncertain. Trimming left V 0 bases short and J 1 base short, with 7 bases between. Germline loops: CDR1 SGHRS, CDR2 YFSETQ. The CDR3 is 15 residues long. The DNA for the CDR3 is TGCGCCAGCAGCTTGGTTGCAGGGAACACCGGGGAGCTGTTTTTT. This translates into CASSLVAGNTGELFF.

This clonotype has a count of ten or more. V gene TRBV7-9 combines with J gene TRBJ2-7, with 9 positions matching TRBD2. Germline CDR1 SEHNR, CDR2 FQNEAQ (reference sequence). V dropped 1 base and J dropped 5; count of bases not matched to a gene: 9. The CDR3 totals 16 residues. CDR3 sequence (DNA): TGTGCCAGCAGCTTAGAGGCGCGGACTAGCGAAGACGAGCAGTACTTC. It encodes CASSLEARTSEDEQYF.

This clonotype was counted at least ten times. This chain links TRBV7-2 with TRBJ2-7; the D call may be TRBD1 or TRBD2 (5 bases each). The germline V and J ends were trimmed by 1 base and 6 bases, with 16 bases remaining between them. Per the germline V gene, CDR1 is SGHTA and CDR2 is FQGNSA. The CDR3 loop spans 15 amino acids. The CDR3 bases are TGTGCCAGCAGCTTAGGGGACCCCGGTATACGCGAGCAGTACTTC. Amino acids: CASSLGDPGIREQYF.

This clonotype turned up a few times. The V gene is TRBV9, the J gene TRBJ2-4; TRBD2 might be the D (6 bases). This CDR3 spans 13 amino acids. Trimming stripped 4 bases from V and 2 bases from J, with 7 bases between. CDR1 is SGDLS and CDR2 is YYNGEE in the germline V gene. CDR3 coding DNA: TGTGCCAGCAGCCGGGGGTCCAAAAACATTCAGTACTTC. Amino acids: CASSRGSKNIQYF.

The CDR3 spells CASSYSTAGGNDEQFF. The CDR3 DNA reads as TGTGCCAGCAGTTACTCGACAGCGGGGGGTAACGATGAGCAGTTCTTC. The genes are TRBV6-5 and TRBJ2-1; TRBD2 matches 9 bases. The CDR3 extends over 16 amino acids. The germline V gene encodes CDR1 MNHEY and CDR2 SVGAGI. V lost 0 bases and J lost 8; bases outside the gene matches: 8.

The rearrangement uses TRBV20-1 and TRBJ2-3; D gene ambiguous. Trimming took off 0 bases at V and 8 bases at J, with 9 bases between the two ends. The CDR3 runs 12 residues. The germline CDR1 and CDR2 sequences are DFQATT and SNEGSKA (reference sequence). The CDR3 sequence is CSARDGPGTQYF. The CDR3 DNA follows: TGCAGTGCTAGAGACGGACCCGGTACGCAGTATTTT.

This clonotype was counted many times. The chain combines TRBV12-3 or TRBV12-4 with TRBJ2-7; D might be TRBD1 (5 bases). Between the trimmed V and J ends, which lost 4 bases and 3 bases, there was a span of 7 bases. The CDR3 totals 12 residues. The chain's CDR3 is CASSSGFYEQYF. DNA of the CDR3: TGTGCCAGCAGTTCAGGGTTCTACGAGCAGTACTTC.

The V gene is TRBV28, the J gene TRBJ2-5; maybe TRBD1 (5 bases). There are 15 residues in the CDR3. Trimming removed 3 bases from V and 7 bases from J, with 18 bases in between. Per the germline V gene, CDR1 is MDHEN and CDR2 is SYDVKM. The CDR3 DNA follows: TGTGCCAGCAGTTTGCAGGTGCAGGGCCCAAGGACCCAGTACTTC. This gives the protein CASSLQVQGPRTQYF. Filled out from reference TRBV28 and TRBJ2-5, the complete variable domain reads DVKVTQSSRYLVKRTGEKVFLECVQDMDHENMFWYRQDPGLGLRLIYFSYDVKMKEKGDIPEGYSVSREKKERFSLILESASTNQTSMYLCASSLQVQGPRTQYFGPGTRLLVL.

This chain links TRBV12-5 with TRBJ1-1; tentative D call: TRBD1 (5 bases). The germline CDR1 and CDR2 sequences are LGHNT and FRNRAP. The CDR3 is 14 amino acids. Trimming removed 3 bases at V and 5 bases at J, with 13 bases between. DNA for the CDR3: TGTGCTAGTGGTTTCTGGGACCTAGGGACTGAAGCTTTCTTT. Translation gives CASGFWDLGTEAFF.

The table lists this clonotype with a few counts. For the CDR3, the DNA is TGTGCCAGCAGTGCGCGGACAGGGATTTCACCCCTCCACTTT. Its translation is CASSARTGISPLHF. This chain links TRBV12-3 or TRBV12-4 with TRBJ1-6, with TRBD1 identical over 8 bases. The CDR3 spans 14 residues. The V gene end was trimmed by 5 bases and the J gene end by 9 bases; junction bases not matched to a gene: 6.

This chain connects TRBV5-1 to TRBJ1-1; a weak D match, TRBD1 (5 bases). Germline loops: CDR1 SGHRS, CDR2 YFSETQ. The V gene lost 8 bases and the J gene lost 1 base, with 15 bases spanning the gap. CDR3 length: 14 residues. The DNA of the CDR3 is TGCGCCAGTCACATGGGGCAGCCGAACACTGAAGCTTTCTTT. Translated, it gives CASHMGQPNTEAFF.

This chain joins TRBV7-9 and TRBJ2-1; the D gene is possibly TRBD2 (5 bases). CDR3 length: 17 amino acids. V lost 5 bases to trimming and J lost 8 bases, with 25 bases between them. CDR1 is SEHNR, CDR2 FQNEAQ, per germline (reference sequence). CDR3 bases: TGTGCCAGCAGCCCAGAACTTCCCATCACTAGTTTCTATGAGCAGTTCTTC. Translating it yields CASSPELPITSFYEQFF.

About this clonotype itself: This could be a read error, since a much larger clone is one nucleotide away. The gene calls are TRBV6-1 and TRBJ2-7; TRBD2 might be the D (7 bases). CDR1 and CDR2 (germline): MNHNS, SASEGT. The ends were cut back, 5 bases at V and 12 bases at J, with 35 bases in the middle. The CDR3 loop spans 18 amino acids. CDR3 sequence reads: CASSPSLGEGEFQETRYF. CDR3 bases: TGTGCCAGCAGTCCCTCCCTTGGGGAGGGGGAATTCCAAGAGACCCGGTACTTC.

The V gene is TRBV3-1, the J gene TRBJ1-2; the D gene is possibly TRBD1 (5 bases). This CDR3 has 14 residues. Germline V gives CDR1 LGHDT, CDR2 YNNKEL (reference sequence). Trimming removed 0 bases from V and 7 bases from J, with 12 bases in between. CDR3 DNA: TGTGCCAGCAGCCAAGATCTCACAGGATCTGGCTACACCTTC. The encoded protein is CASSQDLTGSGYTF.

The chain has TRBV20-1 and TRBJ2-3, with D tentatively TRBD2 (6 bases). Germline V lookup: CDR1 DFQATT, CDR2 SNEGSKA (reference sequence). V dropped 8 bases and J dropped 1 base, with 16 bases sitting between them. This CDR3 region has 14 residues. In DNA form, the CDR3 reads TGCAGTACCTTGGGGGGTGGAGGCACAGATACGCAGTATTTT. Amino acids: CSTLGGGGTDTQYF.

In regard to this clonotype: It may be a read error: a sequence one base away is much more abundant. This chain links TRBV29-1 with TRBJ2-5; no clear D gene. The last part of the DNA fits TRBJ2-7 better; the J call may be wrong. Germline V gene data show CDR1 as SQVTM and CDR2 as ANQGSEA. The CDR3 sequence is 12 residues long. Here the CDR3 reads CSVQVNSHEQYF. The CDR3 DNA is TGCAGCGTTCAGGTCAACTCCCACGAGCAGTACTTC.

This clonotype has only a few counts. A much more abundant neighbour one base away suggests this may be a read error. The rearrangement uses TRBV3-1 and TRBJ2-5, with D maybe TRBD1 (6 bases). Per germline, CDR1 LGHDT and CDR2 YNNKEL (reference sequence). The CDR3 length is 14 residues. Trimming took 5 bases from V and 5 from J, leaving 15 bases between them. DNA for the CDR3: TGTGCCAGCAGCTGCGCAGGGGCCAGGGAGACCCAGTACTTC. Its translation is CASSCAGARETQYF.

Of note for this clonotype: One end of the junction varies from germline; a read error may be responsible. The V gene is TRBV9, the J gene TRBJ2-5; D is unclear. The CDR3 runs 14 residues. Germline V gene data show CDR1 as SGDLS and CDR2 as YYNGEE. The CDR3 here is CASGVEGRQETQYF. For the CDR3, the DNA is TGTGCCAGCGGCGTAGAAGGCCGACAAGAGACCCAGTACTTC.

This chain connects TRBV20-1 to TRBJ2-1, with 11 bases lining up with TRBD2. The J call could be wrong; TRBJ2-7 is a better fit for the DNA end. Germline CDR1 DFQATT, CDR2 SNEGSKA (reference sequence). This CDR3 region has 18 residues. DNA of the CDR3: TGCAGTGCTAGAGATCAGGTTCGACTAGCGGGATCCTACAATGAGCAGTACTTC. It translates to CSARDQVRLAGSYNEQYF.